This T cell receptor beta chain was recovered during a study of blood T cell repertoires in COVID-19 (dated by TCRdb to the early 2020s). About the investigation overall: The collaborator samples originated in the United States, Italy and Spain and spanned the acute and convalescent phases of COVID-19. The material from the prospective study consisted of cDNA or gDNA derived from T cells, B-cell-depleted T cells, or PBMCs. Subjects who had been exposed to COVID-19, were actively infected with it, or had recovered from it provided the deeply sampled blood TCRbeta repertoires that made up the dataset. The repertoires were released in a freely available public database meant as a resource for research on the immune response to SARS-CoV-2. The samples were drawn from the first 160 participants of the ongoing ImmuneRACE study and from more than 1,000 subjects provided by 6 global collaborators. Nearly every sample came with metadata listing a de-identified subject ID, COVID-19 status, age in years and sex. Where available, HLA class I and class II types were obtained from metadata supplied by the sample provider rather than from assay-based typing. General findings and caveats noted by the study authors: Clinical and demographic metadata were provided uncurated, with the amount varying by source and participant.

TCRbeta CDR3 regions were amplified from genomic DNA by means of the immunoSEQ Assay, a bias-controlled multiplex PCR. For the original study's pipeline: The number of nucleated cells in each sample was estimated from the amplification of reference gene primers within the assay. Sequence reads were collapsed and filtered to measure the absolute abundance of every unique TCRbeta CDR3 rearrangement. For each sample, productive Simpson clonality was calculated by taking the square root of Simpson's diversity index across productive rearrangements. The immuneACCESS repertoire file appears here via TCRdb, limited to in-frame rearrangements. These files lack a portion of the clones; in checked studies, under half of the deficit traces to unresolved V genes, and the cause of the others is not known. From that table come the V and J calls and clone size; the DNA was used to work out D and trimming. Across this sample there are 130,000 or so clones, with approximately 90% seen only once. 4.3% of the sample is in the top ten clones.

One collaborating source in Seattle enrolled patients while the patients were actively infected and followed the patients over time throughout the course of disease. Collaborating institutions collected whole blood in K2EDTA tubes following their own protocols. For TCRbeta analysis, collaborator samples were shipped as frozen whole blood, as isolated PBMCs, or as DNA extracted from either sample type. For CDR1 and CDR2, the germline V gene lists KGHSY and FQNENV. Including cysteine and phenylalanine, the CDR3 has 16 amino acids. CDR3 DNA is the only sequence kept; it has 48 bases, read in frame from the first base. V gives up 2 bases and J gives up 4 bases, and the segment between their germline ends measures 15 bases. With regard to this clone: What antigen it recognizes has not been identified. No base quality information exists; no much larger clone differs at one position.

Recombination linked TRBV16 to TRBJ1-5, with a weak D call of TRBD1 (6 bases match). This clonotype was obtained from a man in his 60s with COVID-19, enrolled during active disease. The sample was peripheral blood. The CDR3 is CASSQVAGGKNQPQHF. The bases are TGTGCCAGCAGCCAAGTTGCGGGGGGCAAAAATCAGCCCCAGCATTTT.